The 17 T cell receptor beta chains listed next were all sequenced from one sample in a study of cytotoxic CD8 clonotypes in ibrutinib-treated CLL. Method: immunoSEQ multiplex PCR; TCRdb's copy keeps in-frame clones and lacks some. The sample consists of about 130,000 clones, around three quarters of them appearing once. This specimen was PBMCs, taken after 12 months of ibrutinib treatment. The receptors derive from a human donor with chronic lymphocytic leukemia.

The V call is TRBV5-6, the J call TRBJ2-5; no firm D call. In germline, CDR1 is SGHDT, CDR2 YYEEEE. The ends were cut back, 0 bases at V and 1 base at J, with 10 bases in the middle. CDR3 size: 15 residues. The CDR3 DNA reads TGTGCCAGCAGCTTGGCCTTTCGGAGCCAAGAGACCCAGTACTTC. Translated: CASSLAFRSQETQYF.

The chain recombines TRBV11-2 with TRBJ2-1; 9 nucleotides match TRBD2. Trimming took 4 bases from V and 9 from J; bases not matched to a gene: 7. The CDR3 is 14 amino acids. Germline V gene data show CDR1 as SGHAT and CDR2 as FQNNGV. Written as DNA, the CDR3 is TGTGCCAGCAGCTCTCGTAGCGGGAGCACTGAGCAGTTCTTC. This codes for CASSSRSGSTEQFF.

This chain connects TRBV7-9 to TRBJ1-1; 9 bases map to TRBD1. The CDR3 has 15 residues. Germline V CDR1 and CDR2: SEHNR, FQNEAQ (reference sequence). With 2 bases clipped from V and 6 bases from J, the junction kept 7 bases outside the gene matches. The CDR3 sequence is CASSLLPGQGSEAFF. Written as DNA, the CDR3 is TGTGCCAGCAGCTTACTCCCGGGACAGGGCTCTGAAGCTTTCTTT. The whole variable domain, filled in from reference TRBV7-9 and TRBJ1-1, reads DTGVSQNPRHKITKRGQNVTFRCDPISEHNRLYWYRQTLGQGPEFLTYFQNEAQLEKSRLLSDRFSAERPKGSFSTLEIQRTEQGDSAMYLCASSLLPGQGSEAFFGQGTRLTVV.

The CDR3 coding sequence is TGTGCCAGCAGTCCAGACAGCCTCTCCTACGAGCAGTACTTC. As protein: CASSPDSLSYEQYF. V usage is TRBV11-1 and J usage is TRBJ2-7; tentatively, D is TRBD1 (5 bases). V dropped 6 bases and J dropped 0 bases, with 12 bases sitting between them. In germline, CDR1 is SGHAT, CDR2 FQDESV (reference sequence). The CDR3 has 14 residues.

V usage is TRBV5-4 and J usage is TRBJ2-1; TRBD2 matches at 13 bases. Germline assignment: CDR1 SGHNT and CDR2 YYREEE (reference sequence). Germline trimming cut 4 bases from V and 7 bases from J; bases unmatched to any gene: 5. The CDR3 loop spans 15 amino acids. The DNA of the CDR3 is TGTGCCAGCAGCCCGGGGACTAGCGGGAAAAATGAGCAGTTCTTC. This encodes CASSPGTSGKNEQFF.

This chain uses TRBV30 with TRBJ1-6; no clear D gene. V was clipped by 3 bases and J by 8 bases, with 11 bases between them. The CDR3 extends over 13 amino acids. From germline, CDR1 is GTSNPN and CDR2 SVGIG (reference sequence). The CDR3 DNA is TGTGCCTGGAGCATAGGCAAAGATTCACCCCTCCACTTT. Amino acid sequence: CAWSIGKDSPLHF.

This rearrangement joins TRBV28 to TRBJ2-7; 8 bases fit TRBD2. This CDR3 has 17 amino acids. Germline V gene lookup returns CDR1 MDHEN and CDR2 SYDVKM. V dropped 5 bases and J dropped 0; count of bases not matched to a gene: 12. The CDR3 nucleotides read TGTGCCAGCAGTGCCCGGGGGGGCAGATACAGCTCCTACGAGCAGTACTTC. This gives the protein CASSARGGRYSSYEQYF.

The chain links TRBV7-9 to TRBJ2-7; 7 positions agree with TRBD1. V was clipped by 1 base and J by 0 bases; unmatched bases: 3. This CDR3 contains 15 residues. The germline V gene has CDR1 SEHNR and CDR2 FQNEAQ (reference sequence). CDR3 protein: CASSLVGQPSYEQYF. The CDR3 DNA reads TGTGCCAGCAGCTTAGTGGGACAGCCCTCCTACGAGCAGTACTTC.

The V gene is TRBV5-1, the J gene TRBJ1-1; D gene unclear. The CDR3 is made up of 16 amino acids. V lost 0 bases and J 0 bases, leaving 12 bases between the germline ends. Germline V gene lookup returns CDR1 SGHRS and CDR2 YFSETQ. Here the CDR3 DNA reads TGCGCCAGCAGCTTGGCCGGGCGAAGTCTGAACACTGAAGCTTTCTTT. As protein: CASSLAGRSLNTEAFF.

The chain combines TRBV27 with TRBJ2-1, with 9 bases identical to TRBD1. This CDR3 region has 14 residues. Germline loops: CDR1 MNHEY, CDR2 SMNVEV (reference sequence). The V gene end was trimmed by 6 bases and the J gene end by 5 bases; junction bases not matched to a gene: 5. The CDR3 coding sequence is TGTGCCAGCAGCAGCGACAGGGGGAACAATGAGCAGTTCTTC. Translating gives CASSSDRGNNEQFF.

V and J are TRBV7-6 and TRBJ2-1, with 10 nucleotides matching TRBD1. Germline CDR1 SGHVS, CDR2 FNYEAQ. CDR3 length: 17 amino acids. V lost 1 base, J lost 4 bases, and 7 bases stayed unmatched. CDR3 amino acids: CASSLGIRDRGYNEQFF. The CDR3 nucleotides read TGTGCCAGCAGCTTAGGTATACGGGACAGGGGATACAATGAGCAGTTCTTC.

J is TRBJ1-3 and V is TRBV9, with D possibly matching TRBD1 (6 bases). Per germline, CDR1 SGDLS and CDR2 YYNGEE. Trimming removed 3 bases from V and 0 bases from J, with 13 bases in between. The CDR3 totals 16 residues. CDR3 in DNA: TGTGCCAGCAGCGCCGGACAGTTGCTCTCTGGAAACACCATATATTTT. Amino acid sequence: CASSAGQLLSGNTIYF.

The chain carries TRBV19 and TRBJ2-2; 12 nucleotides agree with TRBD2. Trimming took 1 base from V and 3 from J; bases not matched to a gene: 3. The CDR3 is made up of 17 amino acids. Germline CDR1 reads LNHDA; CDR2 reads SQIVND (reference sequence). The CDR3 loop is CASSIGLAGVDTGELFF. As DNA, the CDR3 is TGTGCCAGTAGTATAGGACTAGCGGGAGTAGACACCGGGGAGCTGTTTTTT. The variable domain in full, with the rest retrieved from reference TRBV19 and TRBJ2-2, is DGGITQSPKYLFRKEGQNVTLSCEQNLNHDAMYWYRQDPGQGLRLIYYSQIVNDFQKGDIAEGYSVSREKKESFPLTVTSAQKNPTAFYLCASSIGLAGVDTGELFFGEGSRLTVL.

This rearrangement joins TRBV27 to TRBJ2-3; D is unresolved. Germline lookup yields CDR1 MNHEY and CDR2 SMNVEV (reference sequence). Trimming left V 10 bases short and J 4 bases short, with 15 bases between. The CDR3 sequence is 13 residues long. CDR3 protein: CAIYIPGSDTQYF. The CDR3 bases are TGTGCCATATATATTCCCGGGTCAGATACGCAGTATTTT.

The chain uses TRBV30 and TRBJ1-3, with a weak D call TRBD1 (6 bases). The CDR3 spans 14 residues. V was clipped by 1 base and J by 4 bases, with 11 bases between them. From germline, CDR1 is GTSNPN and CDR2 SVGIG (reference sequence). CDR3 sequence reads: CAWSAGQSGNTIYF. CDR3 DNA sequence: TGTGCCTGGAGTGCAGGACAGTCCGGAAACACCATATATTTT.

The V and J genes are TRBV9 and TRBJ2-7, with no clear D. The germline CDR1 and CDR2 sequences are SGDLS and YYNGEE. The CDR3 consists of 14 residues. V was clipped by 0 bases and J by 0 bases, with 7 bases between them. The DNA for the CDR3 is TGTGCCAGCAGCGTAGGCACTAACTCCTACGAGCAGTACTTC. Its translation is CASSVGTNSYEQYF.

The chain employs TRBV5-1 and TRBJ2-3; 8 nucleotides line up with TRBD1. The germline gives CDR1 SGHRS, CDR2 YFSETQ. Trimming removed 3 bases from V and 0 bases from J; junction bases left unmatched: 9. This CDR3 contains 17 residues. CDR3 bases: TGCGCCAGCAGCTGGGCAAAGAGGACAGGGAGCACAGATACGCAGTATTTT. As protein: CASSWAKRTGSTDTQYF. The complete variable domain, with remaining parts taken from reference TRBV5-1 and TRBJ2-3, reads KAGVTQTPRYLIKTRGQQVTLSCSPISGHRSVSWYQQTPGQGLQFLFEYFSETQRNKGNFPGRFSGRQFSNSRSEMNVSTLELGDSALYLCASSWAKRTGSTDTQYFGPGTRLTVL.